This record covers a single TCR beta chain. Its antigen target is currently unknown. The sample holds no much larger clone one base away, and base qualities are not on file. The record originates from a study of T cells after yellow fever vaccination (dated by TCRdb to between 2017 and 2020). Looking at the study overall: The SMART-Seq v4 Ultra Low Input RNA kit was used to prepare libraries from fractions with low cell numbers. Blood was drawn at multiple timepoints before and after primary and secondary immunization, with bulk PBMC replicates and cell subsets isolated. Bulk TCR alpha and beta repertoires were sequenced longitudinally to track T-cell clones before and after primary and booster YFV17D yellow fever vaccination. Two healthy male donors, one aged 18 to 30 and one aged 30 to 40 years, made up the cohort. What the study reported, not specific to this receptor: A small fraction of clonotypes showed up in both the CD4 and CD8 compartments, probably as a result of convergent recombination. Because only a couple of donors were included in the study, the extent to which the findings can be generalized is limited. The secondary T-cell response was weaker than the primary response but faster, peaking on day 5 instead of day 15. Computational filtering was required because FACS-sorted repertoires could contain abundant contaminating clonotypes from the bulk population. After the booster, most clones that had expanded after primary vaccination were detected again (approximately 96% of CD4 and around nine tenths of CD8), suggesting broad maintenance of memory.

Synthesis of TCR cDNA relied on 5'RACE template switching, a step that introduced a universal primer site along with unique molecular identifiers. Priming of cDNA synthesis was performed from both the TCR alpha and TCR beta constant segments. Two PCR steps were used to amplify libraries, with sample barcodes and sequencing adapters being added in the second step. Libraries were sequenced on Illumina HiSeq 2500 (2x100 bp) or NovaSeq (2x150 bp). The source study handled its data this way. Reads were demultiplexed and collapsed into UMI consensus sequences with MIGEC, and V(D)J alignment was performed with MiXCR. Clonotypes responding to the vaccine were identified with edgeR on replicate PBMC samples, with the criteria of FDR below 0.01 and a log2 fold change above 5 up to day 15. Each bulk clonotype received a CD4 or CD8 identity based on whether the sequenced CD4 or CD8 repertoire contained that clonotype at higher abundance. The public sequencing data were trimmed at Q25 with fastp and processed into clonotypes with MiXCR by TCRdb, which kept only in-frame beta chains. All rows with the same CDR3 protein become a single entry with the most common DNA and genes. Here the V and J calls rest on TCRdb's processing, not on the authors' analysis. The sample table lists 300,000 to 400,000 distinct CDR3 sequences, about 7.8% of them with a count of one. Approximately 15% of the sample goes to the ten largest clones.

Sample treatment or condition, as interpreted from the label and publication: live attenuated yellow fever vaccine strain. At every blood-draw timepoint, two biological replicates of bulk PBMCs were collected. PBMCs were isolated from peripheral blood using a standard Ficoll-Paque protocol. RNA was extracted with TriZol from bulk PBMCs, CD4 and CD8 fractions, and dextramer-positive and dextramer-negative fractions. From the cysteine through the phenylalanine, the CDR3 covers 14 amino acids. The read is trimmed to its CDR3 DNA, 42 bases read in frame from base 1. Compared with germline, V lacks 7 bases and J lacks 6 bases; bases without a gene match: 6.

The receptor's source is a man aged 18 to 30 who received the YFV17D yellow fever vaccine. The chain joins TRBV12-3 or TRBV12-4 to TRBJ1-6; 7 bases in the junction line up with TRBD1. Sample: PBMCs, taken around 45 days after the first yellow fever vaccination. The CDR3 protein sequence reads: CASKGAALNSPLHF. Read as DNA, the sequence is TGTGCCAGCAAGGGGGCAGCCCTTAATTCACCCCTCCACTTT.